Below, 21 T cell receptor beta chains from the same sample are listed, as sequenced in a study of blood T cell repertoires in COVID-19. Sequencing was performed with immunoSEQ multiplex PCR; in TCRdb, only in-frame clones are kept and a portion is missing. The sample has some 190,000 clones; 82% are singletons. The sequenced material came from peripheral blood. These receptors were obtained from an elderly woman with active or convalescent COVID-19.

CDR3 in amino acids: CAWSGGPYNEQFF. In nucleotides, the CDR3 is TGTGCCTGGAGTGGAGGTCCATACAATGAGCAGTTCTTC. The genes are TRBV30 and TRBJ2-1; no clear D. V was cut by 1 base and J by 4 bases, with 8 bases left in between. CDR3 length: 13 amino acids. The germline V gene encodes CDR1 GTSNPN and CDR2 SVGIG (reference sequence).

This clone was picked up one time. This chain connects TRBV9 to TRBJ2-2; D gene ambiguous. Germline V gives CDR1 SGDLS, CDR2 YYNGEE. CDR3 length equals 14 residues. With 2 bases removed from V and 3 bases from J, the gap between germline ends came to 8 bases. The CDR3 DNA reads TGTGCCAGCAGCGTCGCAGCGTACACCGGGGAGCTGTTTTTT. As protein: CASSVAAYTGELFF. The full variable domain, rest sourced from reference TRBV9 and TRBJ2-2, is DSGVTQTPKHLITATGQRVTLRCSPRSGDLSVYWYQQSLDQGLQFLIQYYNGEERAKGNILERFSAQQFPDLHSELNLSSLELGDSALYFCASSVAAYTGELFFGEGSRLTVL.

The J gene is TRBJ2-4, the V gene TRBV10-2, with a tentative D call TRBD2 (6 bases). V lost 6 bases and J 0 bases, leaving 9 bases between the germline ends. There are 14 residues in the CDR3. Germline V gene sequence: CDR1 WSHSY, CDR2 SAAADI. The CDR3 is CASRVGLAKNIQYF. In DNA form, the CDR3 reads TGCGCCAGCAGGGTGGGACTAGCCAAAAACATTCAGTACTTC.

Here the CDR3 DNA reads TGTGCCAGCAGCTCACGACAGGGCAATGAGCAGTTCTTC. Residues: CASSSRQGNEQFF. The J gene is TRBJ2-1, the V gene TRBV7-3; TRBD1 aligns across 7 bases. V was clipped by 4 bases and J by 6 bases; unmatched bases: 3. CDR3 length equals 13 residues. CDR1 and CDR2 (germline): SGHTA, FQGTGA.

This clone has just one count. V is TRBV5-1 and J is TRBJ2-3, with D perhaps matching TRBD1 (6 bases). Per the germline V gene, CDR1 is SGHRS and CDR2 is YFSETQ. The CDR3 sequence is 15 residues long. V lost 4 bases and J 0 bases, leaving 12 bases between the germline ends. The CDR3 nucleotides read TGCGCCAGCAGCATAAGGGACACTAGCACAGATACGCAGTATTTT. This translates into CASSIRDTSTDTQYF.

The rearrangement uses TRBV4-2 and TRBJ1-1; D not certain. V lost 6 bases and J 4 bases, leaving 15 bases between the germline ends. The CDR3 is 14 amino acids. Germline loops: CDR1 LGHNA, CDR2 YNFKEQ. Here the CDR3 DNA reads TGTGCCAGCAGGCCCCGGGGTACGAGCACTGAAGCTTTCTTT. Translating it yields CASRPRGTSTEAFF.

The chain employs TRBV28 and TRBJ1-2, with D possibly being TRBD1 (5 bases). The CDR3 runs 15 residues. Trimming removed 3 bases from V and 7 bases from J, with 18 bases in between. Per germline, CDR1 MDHEN and CDR2 SYDVKM. The CDR3 DNA reads as TGTGCCAGCAGTTTGGACACCAGGTCGGTAGGTGGCTACACCTTC. Its protein is CASSLDTRSVGGYTF.

V gene TRBV7-2 combines with J gene TRBJ1-4; the D gene is possibly TRBD1 (5 bases). V lost 1 base and J 13 bases, leaving 13 bases between the germline ends. Germline values: CDR1 SGHTA, CDR2 FQGNSA. The CDR3 extends over 13 amino acids. The CDR3, as DNA: TGTGCCAGCAGCTTAGGGGTCCAGGGTGGACTGTTTTTT. Its translation: CASSLGVQGGLFF.

This chain uses TRBV6-5 with TRBJ1-3, with TRBD1 matching over 7 bases. Trimming removed 8 bases from V and 1 base from J; junction bases left unmatched: 5. The CDR3 runs to 14 residues. Germline V CDR1 and CDR2: MNHEY, SVGAGI. CDR3 protein: CASGDSPSGNTIYF. The CDR3 DNA reads TGTGCCAGCGGGGACAGTCCTTCTGGAAACACCATATATTTT.

The genes are TRBV6-5 and TRBJ1-3, with 8 bases lining up with TRBD1. Germline loops: CDR1 MNHEY, CDR2 SVGAGI. The V segment lost 7 bases and the J segment 4 bases; nucleotides outside the gene matches: 9. This CDR3 is built from 15 residues. The CDR3 DNA sequence: TGTGCCAGCAAGACGACAGGGGACGCCGGAAACACCATATATTTT. It specifies CASKTTGDAGNTIYF.

The gene calls are TRBV5-1 and TRBJ2-7, with 10 bases identical to TRBD1. Trimming cost V 3 bases and J 5 bases; bases outside gene matches: 8. This CDR3 contains 15 residues. Per germline, CDR1 SGHRS and CDR2 YFSETQ. The CDR3 DNA sequence: TGCGCCAGCAGCTCAGACAGGGGGCAGGTTGACGAGCAGTACTTC. This encodes CASSSDRGQVDEQYF.

The V call is TRBV11-1, the J call TRBJ2-1, with 9 bases lining up with TRBD2. CDR3 size: 15 residues. J lost 4 bases, V lost 5 bases, and 6 bases had no gene match. Germline values: CDR1 SGHAT, CDR2 FQDESV (reference sequence). Here the CDR3 DNA reads TGTGCCAGCAGCATCGGGACTAGCATATACAATGAGCAGTTCTTC. Encoded protein: CASSIGTSIYNEQFF.

The chain employs TRBV4-1 and TRBJ1-2, with D uncertain. Trimming left V 1 base short and J 8 bases short, with 17 bases between. The CDR3 runs 15 residues. Germline values: CDR1 MGHRA, CDR2 YSYEKL. The CDR3 sequence is CASSQGPRRELGYTF. The CDR3, as DNA: TGCGCCAGCAGCCAAGGGCCCAGGCGGGAGTTGGGCTACACCTTC.

The chain couples TRBV5-1 to TRBJ2-6; TRBD1 is a possible D gene (5 bases). The CDR3 is 13 amino acids. Per germline, CDR1 SGHRS and CDR2 YFSETQ. Trimming took 3 bases from V and 5 from J, leaving 6 bases between them. The CDR3 region has the DNA TGCGCCAGCAGCTGGACACGGGCCAACGTCCTGACTTTC. It translates to CASSWTRANVLTF.

This clone was seen once. V and J are TRBV7-6 and TRBJ2-7; 9 bases align to TRBD1. Germline V gives CDR1 SGHVS, CDR2 FNYEAQ. The CDR3 loop spans 16 amino acids. The J segment lost 5 bases and the V segment lost 1 base, leaving 9 bases of the junction unmatched. The CDR3 coding sequence is TGTGCCAGCAGCTTAGAGGGACAGGGAAGGTCGGACGAGCAGTACTTC. This codes for CASSLEGQGRSDEQYF.

V usage is TRBV29-1 and J usage is TRBJ2-2, with TRBD1 identical over 8 bases. The J segment lost 4 bases and the V segment lost 7 bases, leaving 5 bases of the junction unmatched. Germline CDR1 and CDR2: SQVTM and ANQGSEA. This CDR3 comprises 13 residues. CDR3 DNA: TGCAGCGCAGACAGGGGCGCCACCGGGGAGCTGTTTTTT. It encodes CSADRGATGELFF.

The genes are TRBV28 and TRBJ2-6; D gene uncertain. The germline V and J ends were trimmed by 6 bases and 17 bases, with 26 bases remaining between them. Germline lookup yields CDR1 MDHEN and CDR2 SYDVKM. The CDR3 contains 15 residues. The CDR3 spells CASRPASSNQESMTF. The CDR3 coding sequence is TGTGCCAGCAGGCCCGCGTCCTCTAACCAAGAAAGCATGACTTTC.

The chain has TRBV30 and TRBJ1-1, with D unresolved. Germline V gene lookup returns CDR1 GTSNPN and CDR2 SVGIG (reference sequence). Trimming stripped 0 bases from V and 4 bases from J, with 9 bases between. The CDR3 is made up of 13 amino acids. CDR3 DNA: TGTGCCTGGAGTGTAACTGGAGGCACTGAAGCTTTCTTT. It specifies CAWSVTGGTEAFF. The complete variable domain, with remaining parts taken from reference TRBV30 and TRBJ1-1, reads SQTIHQWPATLVQPVGSPLSLECTVEGTSNPNLYWYRQAAGRGLQLLFYSVGIGQISSEVPQNLSASRPQDRQFILSSKKLLLSDSGFYLCAWSVTGGTEAFFGQGTRLTVV.

For this clone: This same CDR3 is encoded by further DNA sequences in the sample. The rearrangement links TRBV5-1 to TRBJ1-1, with 9 bases fitting TRBD1. Germline CDR1 SGHRS, CDR2 YFSETQ. Germline trimming cut 4 bases from V and 4 bases from J; bases unmatched to any gene: 5. The CDR3 is 14 amino acids. The CDR3 region is CASSIQGAGTEAFF. DNA of the CDR3: TGCGCCAGCAGCATACAGGGGGCGGGCACTGAAGCTTTCTTT.

This clone was recorded a few times. This sequence joins TRBV7-9 and TRBJ1-1, with TRBD1 matching 8 bases. V trimming: 1 base; J trimming: 7 bases; junction bases outside the gene matches: 14. This CDR3 has 17 residues. Germline V gene data show CDR1 as SEHNR and CDR2 as FQNEAQ (reference sequence). CDR3 protein: CASSLGGGTGLTGEAFF. The CDR3 nucleotides are TGTGCCAGCAGCTTAGGAGGGGGGACAGGTTTAACTGGTGAAGCTTTCTTT.

The V gene is TRBV20-1, the J gene TRBJ1-2; no clear D gene. Germline assignment: CDR1 DFQATT and CDR2 SNEGSKA (reference sequence). V lost 3 bases, J lost 3 bases, and 8 bases lay in between. This CDR3 contains 12 residues. The CDR3 here is CSASWQDYGYTF. The DNA for the CDR3 is TGCAGTGCTAGTTGGCAGGACTATGGCTACACCTTC.